This T cell receptor beta chain stems from a study of shared clonotypes between healthy human individuals. Study summary: Each donor's CD4 naive and CD4 memory cells filled three plates apiece, CD8 naive two, and CD8 memory one. Findings and limits, study-wide: Researchers found naive subsets generally carried larger estimated richness than memory subsets.

The CDR3 is 16 amino acids. Trimming pared 1 base from V and 0 bases from J, leaving 9 bases between. Germline values: CDR1 SEHNR, CDR2 FQNEAQ (reference sequence). Evenly divided among several immunoSEQ plates was the genomic DNA of each subset. Using immunoSEQ multiplex PCR, the repertoire was profiled, and TCRdb retains in-frame clones only, with some absent. The sample holds approximately 590,000 clones; roughly 96% are singletons and the top ten take around 0.097%. CD8 cells regarded as naive lacked CD45RO, were positively chosen for CCR7, and omitted terminally differentiated effector memory CD45RA+ cells. Recent vaccinations or acute infections were absent in the healthy HIV-negative adult donors. As for this clone: What it binds is unknown.

The rearrangement uses TRBV7-9 and TRBJ2-2; D gene ambiguous. This TCR was recovered from a young woman in good health. Sequencing was done on a sample of naive CD8+ T cells sorted from blood. The CDR3 is CASSLGAVTNTGELFF. The CDR3 nucleotides are TGTGCCAGCAGCTTAGGGGCGGTAACGAACACCGGGGAGCTGTTTTTT.